The rows below give T cell receptor beta chains drawn from one sample of a study of OX40 agonist ivuxolimab in advanced cancers. Here immunoSEQ multiplex PCR was the method, and the copy in TCRdb shows in-frame clones only, minus some. The sample has 100,000 or so clones; less than 90% are singletons. Sequencing was performed on CD4+ or CD8+ T cells sorted from blood, taken in a trial of the OX40 agonist ivuxolimab. All receptors derive from an adult with an advanced solid tumor such as melanoma, head and neck, liver or kidney cancer. CDR3s include the opening cysteine and the closing phenylalanine or tryptophan. The order of the fields is J gene, clone size, D gene, V gene, CDR3 protein, CDR3 DNA. A D gene is named only where the DNA matches it firmly. The size entry is marked missing in some rows and otherwise reads once, few, many or a size class.

j_call: TRBJ2-7
clone_size: once
d_call: NA
v_call: TRBV6-5
cdr3_aa: CASSYSGPRSYEQYF
cdr3_nt: TGTGCCAGCAGTTACTCGGGACCCCGAAGCTACGAGCAGTACTTC

j_call: TRBJ2-3
clone_size: NA
d_call: TRBD2
v_call: TRBV11-3
cdr3_aa: CASSWTGRADTQYF
cdr3_nt: TGTGCCAGCAGCTGGACGGGGAGGGCAGATACGCAGTATTTT

j_call: TRBJ2-6
clone_size: NA
d_call: NA
v_call: TRBV11-2
cdr3_aa: CASSALSGANVLTF
cdr3_nt: TGTGCCAGCAGCGCCCTGTCTGGGGCCAACGTCCTGACTTTC

j_call: TRBJ2-7
clone_size: NA
d_call: NA
v_call: TRBV7-8
cdr3_aa: CASSSAGTPPYEQYF
cdr3_nt: TGTGCCAGCAGCTCGGCCGGGACGCCGCCGTACGAGCAGTACTTC

j_call: TRBJ1-2
clone_size: NA
d_call: NA
v_call: TRBV27
cdr3_aa: CASSPLGYGYTF
cdr3_nt: TGTGCCAGCAGTCCCCTCGGTTATGGCTACACCTTC

j_call: TRBJ2-2
clone_size: NA
d_call: TRBD2
v_call: TRBV2
cdr3_aa: CASRTSGSGNGELFF
cdr3_nt: TGTGCCAGCAGGACTAGCGGGAGTGGGAACGGGGAGCTGTTTTTT

j_call: TRBJ2-5
clone_size: NA
d_call: NA
v_call: TRBV7-2
cdr3_aa: CASSLESLGSETQYF
cdr3_nt: TGTGCCAGCAGCTTAGAAAGTCTAGGATCAGAGACCCAGTACTTC

j_call: TRBJ2-7
clone_size: NA
d_call: NA
v_call: TRBV7-2
cdr3_aa: CASSLVQSSRGEQYF
cdr3_nt: TGTGCCAGCAGCTTAGTGCAGTCTAGCCGGGGAGAGCAGTACTTC

j_call: TRBJ1-2
clone_size: few
d_call: NA
v_call: TRBV5-6
cdr3_aa: CASSFKGSYGYTF
cdr3_nt: TGTGCCAGCAGCTTTAAGGGAAGCTATGGCTACACCTTC

j_call: TRBJ2-3
clone_size: NA
d_call: TRBD2
v_call: TRBV18
cdr3_aa: CASSPRTDPGLAKDTQYF
cdr3_nt: TGTGCCAGCTCACCACGGACAGACCCGGGACTAGCGAAAGATACGCAGTATTTT

j_call: TRBJ1-1
clone_size: NA
d_call: NA
v_call: TRBV30
cdr3_aa: CAWSPWAGNTEAFF
cdr3_nt: TGTGCCTGGAGTCCATGGGCGGGGAACACTGAAGCTTTCTTT

j_call: TRBJ2-2
clone_size: once
d_call: NA
v_call: TRBV5-1
cdr3_aa: CASSQSPLRTVNTGELFF
cdr3_nt: TGCGCCAGCAGCCAGTCTCCCCTTAGGACGGTGAACACCGGGGAGCTGTTTTTT

j_call: TRBJ2-5
clone_size: NA
d_call: TRBD1
v_call: TRBV30
cdr3_aa: CAWSVSGTGGETQYF
cdr3_nt: TGTGCCTGGAGTGTATCCGGGACAGGGGGGGAGACCCAGTACTTC

j_call: TRBJ1-4
clone_size: NA
d_call: TRBD1
v_call: TRBV2
cdr3_aa: CASSADREGEKLFF
cdr3_nt: TGTGCCAGCAGTGCGGACAGGGAGGGTGAAAAACTGTTTTTT

j_call: TRBJ2-2
clone_size: NA
d_call: NA
v_call: TRBV27
cdr3_aa: CASSRLAGELFF
cdr3_nt: TGTGCCAGCAGCCGACTAGCCGGGGAGCTGTTTTTT

j_call: TRBJ1-1
clone_size: NA
d_call: NA
v_call: TRBV5-1
cdr3_aa: CASSLPPGTLNTEAFF
cdr3_nt: TGCGCCAGCAGCTTGCCCCCTGGGACATTGAACACTGAAGCTTTCTTT

j_call: TRBJ2-7
clone_size: NA
d_call: TRBD2
v_call: TRBV5-1
cdr3_aa: CASSLSSGSYEQYF
cdr3_nt: TGCGCCAGCAGCTTGTCTAGCGGGTCCTACGAGCAGTACTTC

j_call: TRBJ2-6
clone_size: NA
d_call: NA
v_call: TRBV29-1
cdr3_aa: CSVDAGDGGANVLTF
cdr3_nt: TGCAGCGTTGACGCAGGGGACGGTGGGGCCAACGTCCTGACTTTC

j_call: TRBJ1-5
clone_size: NA
d_call: NA
v_call: TRBV11-2
cdr3_aa: CASSLGENQPQHF
cdr3_nt: TGTGCCAGCAGCCTCGGTGAGAATCAGCCCCAGCATTTT

j_call: TRBJ2-7
clone_size: NA
d_call: TRBD2
v_call: TRBV6-1
cdr3_aa: CASSEATSGGAQYEQYF
cdr3_nt: TGTGCCAGCAGTGAAGCCACAAGCGGGGGGGCTCAGTACGAGCAGTACTTC

j_call: TRBJ1-2
clone_size: NA
d_call: NA
v_call: TRBV30
cdr3_aa: CAWREQGPRVSYTF
cdr3_nt: TGTGCCTGGAGAGAACAGGGACCTCGCGTTAGCTACACCTTC

j_call: TRBJ2-7
clone_size: NA
d_call: NA
v_call: TRBV6-1
cdr3_aa: CAISDLGAYRSYEQYF
cdr3_nt: TGTGCCATCAGTGACCTGGGGGCTTACCGGTCCTACGAGCAGTACTTC

j_call: TRBJ1-1
clone_size: few
d_call: NA
v_call: TRBV7-6
cdr3_aa: CASSLGGGTEAFF
cdr3_nt: TGTGCCAGCAGCTTAGGGGGGGGCACTGAAGCTTTCTTT

j_call: TRBJ1-5
clone_size: once
d_call: TRBD1
v_call: TRBV30
cdr3_aa: CAWRKTGGDQPQHF
cdr3_nt: TGTGCCTGGAGGAAAACAGGGGGGGATCAGCCCCAGCATTTT